This T cell receptor (beta chain) originates from a study of T cells in Graves' hyperthyroidism and ophthalmopathy. Amplified regions were TCR beta CDR3 sequences from RNA transcripts. HTBI primers were the set used in a first-round RT-PCR of the TCR CDR3. TCRdb ran MiXCR on the multiplex PCR reads and lists one entry per CDR3 protein. This table holds fewer than 400,000 distinct CDR3 sequences, roughly 17% found once. In germline, CDR1 is SEHNR, CDR2 FQNEAQ (reference sequence). V gave up 5 bases and J gave up 6 bases, with 19 bases separating them. CDR3 length: 16 residues. Sequenced: blood. This receptor was taken from a man aged 25-45 years with Graves' hyperthyroidism. The chain carries TRBV7-9 and TRBJ2-2; D gene ambiguous. As DNA, the CDR3 is TGTGCCAGCAGCCTCGCTAGTAAGGCTAGGGCCGGGGAGCTGTTTTTT. Translating it yields CASSLASKARAGELFF.